The 14 T cell receptor beta chains reported below all come from one sample, sequenced in a study of CD8 T cells in ankylosing spondylitis. TCRdb used MiXCR to reprocess the 5' RACE reads, holding one entry per CDR3 protein. The sample contains 200,000 or so distinct CDR3 sequences, roughly 20% of which appear only once. The sample was blood, either unsorted or a sorted T cell fraction (not recorded which). These receptors were obtained from a male donor between 5 and 29 years old with ankylosing spondylitis or in good health (not recorded which).

This clonotype was counted many times. The rearrangement uses TRBV29-1 and TRBJ2-1, with a weak D call TRBD1 (6 bases). Germline CDR1 reads SQVTM; CDR2 reads ANQGSEA. The CDR3 length is 13 residues. V lost 4 bases and J 4 bases, leaving 11 bases between the germline ends. CDR3 bases: TGCAGCGTTGTTCGGACAGAATACAATGAGCAGTTCTTC. Residues: CSVVRTEYNEQFF.

This clonotype was found many times. J is TRBJ2-7 and V is TRBV4-3; D is unresolved. This CDR3 has 15 amino acids. V dropped 0 bases and J dropped 4 bases, with 13 bases sitting between them. Germline lookup yields CDR1 LGHNA and CDR2 YSLEER. The CDR3 sequence: CASSQEISERYEQYF. The CDR3 nucleotides read TGCGCCAGCAGCCAAGAGATTTCTGAGAGATACGAGCAGTACTTC.

This clonotype appeared a single time. The chain links TRBV29-1 to TRBJ2-2; D is possibly TRBD2 (6 bases). The CDR3 runs 12 residues. The germline gives CDR1 SQVTM, CDR2 ANQGSEA. V lost 5 bases and J lost 6, with 10 bases in between. The CDR3 loop reads CSVPGGAGELFF. The CDR3 DNA reads as TGCAGCGTTCCAGGCGGGGCCGGGGAGCTGTTTTTT.

This clonotype was counted many times. This chain joins TRBV5-1 and TRBJ1-2; tentatively, D is TRBD1 (6 bases). Trimming took 4 bases from V and 2 from J, leaving 15 bases between them. CDR1 SGHRS and CDR2 YFSETQ come from the germline V gene. The CDR3 sequence is 15 residues long. CDR3 loop: CASSLGTTLNYGYTF. The DNA for the CDR3 is TGCGCCAGCAGCCTCGGGACAACCTTGAACTATGGCTACACCTTC.

This clonotype showed up many times. This chain links TRBV29-1 with TRBJ2-5; D might be TRBD1 (6 bases). This CDR3 has 15 residues. CDR1 and CDR2 from the germline V gene are SQVTM and ANQGSEA. V lost 3 bases, J lost 4 bases, and 18 bases lay in between. CDR3 region: CSVEVRDTSRETQYF. The CDR3 DNA sequence: TGCAGCGTTGAGGTTAGGGACACTTCTCGAGAGACCCAGTACTTC.

The V gene is TRBV5-4, the J gene TRBJ2-1; 13 positions match TRBD2. Trimming at V came to 2 bases and at J to 8 bases, leaving 4 bases not matched to a gene. The germline V gene has CDR1 SGHNT and CDR2 YYREEE (reference sequence). This CDR3 contains 15 residues. The DNA of the CDR3 is TGTGCCAGCAGCTTCGGACTAGCGGGAGAGTATGAGCAGTTCTTC. Protein product: CASSFGLAGEYEQFF.

The J gene is TRBJ2-7, the V gene TRBV11-2; 10 bases align to TRBD1. The CDR3 is 16 amino acids. Germline loops: CDR1 SGHAT, CDR2 FQNNGV. The J segment lost 3 bases and the V segment lost 5 bases, leaving 10 bases of the junction unmatched. The CDR3 DNA sequence: TGTGCCAGCAGCGACTACCGGGACAGGGGCCTCTACGAGCAGTACTTC. This translates into CASSDYRDRGLYEQYF.

V and J are TRBV4-3 and TRBJ2-1, with D unclear. Germline assignment: CDR1 LGHNA and CDR2 YSLEER. The V gene lost 1 base and the J gene lost 5 bases, with 9 bases spanning the gap. The CDR3 consists of 14 residues. This CDR3 reads CASSQVSADNEQFF. CDR3 coding DNA: TGCGCCAGCAGCCAAGTCTCCGCAGACAATGAGCAGTTCTTC.

This chain connects TRBV5-1 to TRBJ2-5, with D tentatively TRBD2 (5 bases). Trimming pared 0 bases from V and 3 bases from J, leaving 15 bases between. The CDR3 totals 16 residues. The germline V gene encodes CDR1 SGHRS and CDR2 YFSETQ. CDR3 bases: TGCGCCAGCAGCTTGGTTTTGGGAAATAGCGAAGAGACCCAGTACTTC. Amino acids: CASSLVLGNSEETQYF.

The CDR3 DNA reads TGCAGCGTCGGCCGGATCTCTAGCACAGATACGCAGTATTTT. As protein: CSVGRISSTDTQYF. The V and J genes are TRBV29-1 and TRBJ2-3; D is undetermined. CDR1 and CDR2 (germline): SQVTM, ANQGSEA. With 6 bases removed from V and 0 bases from J, the gap between germline ends came to 13 bases. This CDR3 comprises 14 residues.

The chain recombines TRBV27 with TRBJ2-3; no clear D. V was pared by 7 bases and J by 2 bases, with 10 bases between. The germline CDR1 and CDR2 sequences are MNHEY and SMNVEV (reference sequence). The CDR3 has 13 residues. The CDR3 is CASKPGSTDTQYF. The CDR3 nucleotides are TGTGCCAGCAAGCCAGGCTCCACAGATACGCAGTATTTT.

In its sample, this clonotype was seen many times. The gene calls are TRBV7-2 and TRBJ2-3; D assignment may be TRBD1 or TRBD2 (5 bases each). The germline V and J ends were trimmed by 1 base and 1 base, with 9 bases remaining between them. The CDR3 spans 15 residues. Per germline, CDR1 SGHTA and CDR2 FQGNSA. The CDR3 sequence is CASSLEGRGTDTQYF. DNA of the CDR3: TGTGCCAGCAGCTTAGAGGGACGGGGCACAGATACGCAGTATTTT.

The chain has TRBV29-1 and TRBJ2-7, with D perhaps matching TRBD1 or TRBD2 (5 bases each). Per the germline V gene, CDR1 is SQVTM and CDR2 is ANQGSEA. V gave up 4 bases and J gave up 4 bases, with 11 bases separating them. CDR3 length: 12 amino acids. This chain's CDR3 is CSVVGDGYEQYV. DNA of the CDR3: TGCAGCGTTGTTGGGGACGGATACGAGCAGTACGTC.

This clonotype was recorded many times. This sequence joins TRBV28 and TRBJ2-7, with D unclear. This CDR3 is 12 amino acids long. V lost 1 base, J lost 5 bases, and 6 bases lay in between. Germline CDR1 MDHEN, CDR2 SYDVKM. CDR3 protein: CASSLYGDEQYF. The CDR3 nucleotides read TGTGCCAGCAGTTTATATGGCGACGAGCAGTACTTC.